These 15 T cell receptor beta chains originate from one sample sequenced in a study of T cells in women clearing cervical HPV infection. TCRdb's table, derived via immunoSEQ multiplex PCR, lists solely in-frame clones and lacks some. This repertoire comprises roughly 30,000 clones; its ten largest clones make up about 6.8%. The sequencing sample was made of blood buffy coat. The receptors originated from a woman between 18 and 70 years old with a cervical HPV16 infection that either progressed to CIN3+ or cleared (not recorded which).

A note on this clone: The CDR3 is cut off 3 residues early in the read; its end comes from the germline J gene. This chain connects TRBV7-2 to TRBJ1-1, with unresolved D. CDR1 and CDR2 from the germline V gene are SGHTA and FQGNSA. The CDR3 extends over 15 amino acids. The germline V and J ends were trimmed by 1 base and 0 bases, with 9 bases remaining between them. The CDR3 spells CASSLGAGLNTEAFF. The DNA read from the CDR3 is TGTGCCAGCAGCTTAGGGGCAGGCCTGAACACTGAA.

As for this clone: The read terminates 3 residues before the CDR3 end, so the remaining end is supplied by the germline J gene. V is TRBV28 and J is TRBJ1-5, with D unclear. The CDR3 has 14 amino acids. Trimming pared 2 bases from V and 3 bases from J, leaving 8 bases between. Germline V gene lookup returns CDR1 MDHEN and CDR2 SYDVKM. The sequenced part of the CDR3 DNA is TGTGCCAGCAGTTTAGGCAACCCCAATCAGCCC. As protein: CASSLGNPNQP. In full, the CDR3 reads CASSLGNPNQPQHF. Variable domain in full (rest from reference TRBV28 and TRBJ1-5): DVKVTQSSRYLVKRTGEKVFLECVQDMDHENMFWYRQDPGLGLRLIYFSYDVKMKEKGDIPEGYSVSREKKERFSLILESASTNQTSMYLCASSLGNPNQPQHFGDGTRLSIL.

In the case of this clone: The sequence runs out 3 residues before the end of the CDR3; the remainder is reconstructed from the germline J gene. The rearrangement links TRBV19 to TRBJ2-4; D perhaps matches TRBD1 (6 bases). The CDR3 length is 15 residues. Germline V CDR1 and CDR2: LNHDA, SQIVND (reference sequence). The CDR3: CASSIRVGGNQPQYF. The DNA read from the CDR3 is TGTGCCAGTAGTATCAGGGTTGGGGGCAATCAGCCT.

To note about this clone: The read ends 3 residues shy of where the CDR3 ends; the end is completed using the germline J gene. V gene TRBV19 combines with J gene TRBJ2-1, with 9 bases matching TRBD2. CDR3 size: 17 residues. Germline V gene lookup returns CDR1 LNHDA and CDR2 SQIVND (reference sequence). V lost 0 bases to trimming and J lost 6 bases; unmatched junction nucleotides: 9. CDR3 DNA, as far as it was read: TGTGCCAGTAGTATAGATACGTTGGCGGGGGGGTTCAATGAG. Translating it yields CASSIDTLAGGFNE. The whole CDR3 protein reads CASSIDTLAGGFNEQFF.

In the case of this clone: Coverage ceases 3 residues before the CDR3 finishes, and the germline J gene fills in the end. The chain joins TRBV30 to TRBJ2-7, with a possible D match to TRBD1 (5 bases). Between the trimmed V and J ends, which lost 2 bases and 4 bases, there was a span of 9 bases. This CDR3 has 12 amino acids. Germline lookup yields CDR1 GTSNPN and CDR2 SVGIG (reference sequence). The DNA read from the CDR3 is TGTGCCTGGAGTTCCCAGGGTTACGAG. Its translation: CAWSSQGYE. In full, the CDR3 reads CAWSSQGYEQYF.

Points on this clone: Read data end 3 residues before the CDR3 end; the end is taken from the germline J gene. The V and J genes are TRBV7-8 and TRBJ1-2, with D possibly being TRBD1 (6 bases). V lost 0 bases and J lost 2, with 10 bases in between. The CDR3 contains 15 residues. CDR1 SGHVS and CDR2 FQNEAQ come from the germline V gene. The sequenced CDR3 bases are TGTGCCAGCAGCTTAGCCCAGGGGAGAAACTATGGC. Its translation: CASSLAQGRNYG. The CDR3 in its entirety is CASSLAQGRNYGYTF.

As for this clone: The read terminates 3 residues before the CDR3 end, so the remaining end is supplied by the germline J gene. The V gene is TRBV19, the J gene TRBJ2-3; no reliable D call. Germline loops: CDR1 LNHDA, CDR2 SQIVND (reference sequence). The CDR3 runs 13 residues. CDR3 DNA (partial): TGTGCCAGTAGTATGGGCAGCAATCAGCCG. It translates to CASSMGSNQP. The whole CDR3 sequence reads CASSMGSNQPQYF.

A remark on this clone: The DNA ends 3 residues before the CDR3 does, and the rest of the CDR3 is filled in from the germline J gene. The sample has other DNA sequences that encode this CDR3 too. The chain combines TRBV19 with TRBJ1-1, with TRBD1 matching over 8 bases. Germline assignment: CDR1 LNHDA and CDR2 SQIVND (reference sequence). The CDR3 runs to 16 residues. The J segment lost 7 bases and the V segment lost 0 bases, leaving 10 bases of the junction unmatched. CDR3 sequence: CASSIDLGTGYNEAFF. The DNA read from the CDR3 is TGTGCCAGTAGTATAGACCTCGGGACAGGCTACAATGAA.

Turning to this clone: Read sequence stops 3 residues before the CDR3 end, and the germline J gene provides the missing end. The gene calls are TRBV30 and TRBJ1-2; 8 bases fit TRBD1. This CDR3 has 14 residues. CDR1 and CDR2 from the germline V gene are GTSNPN and SVGIG (reference sequence). CDR3: CAWRTRGQGEGYTF. The part of the CDR3 DNA that was read is TGTGCCTGGAGAACCAGGGGGCAGGGGGAAGGC.

The CDR3 DNA, read in part, is TGTGCCAGCAGCCAAGAGACAGGGGAGAACACCGGGGAG. It codes for CASSQETGENTGE. The whole CDR3 region reads CASSQETGENTGELFF. This chain joins TRBV3-1 (or the pseudogene TRBV3-2) and TRBJ2-2, with TRBD1 matching 8 bases. The read halts 3 residues ahead of the CDR3 end, with the missing end drawn from the germline J gene. This CDR3 has 16 residues. The trim removed 0 bases at V and 1 base at J, leaving 1 base unmatched. In germline, CDR1 is LGHDT, CDR2 YNNKEL (reference sequence).

Concerning this clone itself: The missing CDR3 end, 3 residues past where the read stops, is filled in from the germline J gene. The chain uses TRBV7-8 and TRBJ1-1; possibly TRBD1 for D (5 bases). The V gene's germline CDR1 is SGHVS and CDR2 FQNEAQ. Trimming took 1 base from V and 0 from J, leaving 15 bases between them. CDR3 length equals 17 residues. The sequenced CDR3 bases are TGTGCCAGCAGCTTAGTACAGGCGAAAGACATGAACACTGAA. This sequence encodes CASSLVQAKDMNTE. The whole CDR3 protein reads CASSLVQAKDMNTEAFF. The whole variable domain, remainder taken from reference TRBV7-8 and TRBJ1-1, is GAGVSQSPRYKVAKRGQDVALRCDPISGHVSLFWYQQALGQGPEFLTYFQNEAQLDKSGLPSDRFFAERPEGSVSTLKIQRTQQEDSAVYLCASSLVQAKDMNTEAFFGQGTRLTVV.

Comments on this clone: The read terminates 3 residues before the CDR3 end, so the remaining end is supplied by the germline J gene. The chain carries TRBV10-3 and TRBJ2-2, with a possible D match to TRBD1 (6 bases). The germline V and J ends were trimmed by 4 bases and 0 bases, with 12 bases remaining between them. Looked up from germline, CDR1 is ENHRY and CDR2 is SYGVKD. The CDR3 extends over 16 amino acids. The CDR3 protein is CAISGGRLTNTGELFF. The CDR3 DNA, read in part, is TGTGCCATCAGTGGGGGGCGACTCACGAACACCGGGGAG.

This CDR3 reads CASSFGQGNNSPLHF. Incomplete CDR3 DNA: TGTGCCAGCAGTTTCGGACAGGGTAATAATTCACCC. The rearrangement joins TRBV12-3 or TRBV12-4 to TRBJ1-6; 8 bases are shared with TRBD1. The read is 3 residues too short to cover the CDR3 end, so that end is filled in from the germline J gene. Germline trimming cut 3 bases from V and 5 bases from J; bases unmatched to any gene: 3. This CDR3 comprises 15 residues.

Comment on this clone: The sequence runs out 3 residues before the end of the CDR3; the remainder is reconstructed from the germline J gene. The chain joins TRBV7-6 to TRBJ2-3, with D possibly TRBD2 on 6 matching bases. Germline V gene data show CDR1 as SGHVS and CDR2 as FNYEAQ. V was pared by 4 bases and J by 0 bases, with 11 bases between. This CDR3 is 15 amino acids long. CDR3 sequence: CASSSMAGSTDTQYF. The CDR3 DNA, read in part, is TGTGCCAGCAGCTCCATGGCGGGAAGCACAGATACG.

Comment on this clone: The read terminates 3 residues before the CDR3 end, so the remaining end is supplied by the germline J gene. The gene calls are TRBV19 and TRBJ2-1; D may be TRBD2 (6 bases). The V and J ends lost 5 bases and 8 bases respectively, with 16 bases between them. Per germline, CDR1 LNHDA and CDR2 SQIVND (reference sequence). CDR3 size: 14 residues. Partial CDR3 DNA: TGTGCCAGTAGTTCGAACTCGGGGGTCGATGAG. Its protein is CASSSNSGVDE. The whole CDR3 protein reads CASSSNSGVDEQFF.